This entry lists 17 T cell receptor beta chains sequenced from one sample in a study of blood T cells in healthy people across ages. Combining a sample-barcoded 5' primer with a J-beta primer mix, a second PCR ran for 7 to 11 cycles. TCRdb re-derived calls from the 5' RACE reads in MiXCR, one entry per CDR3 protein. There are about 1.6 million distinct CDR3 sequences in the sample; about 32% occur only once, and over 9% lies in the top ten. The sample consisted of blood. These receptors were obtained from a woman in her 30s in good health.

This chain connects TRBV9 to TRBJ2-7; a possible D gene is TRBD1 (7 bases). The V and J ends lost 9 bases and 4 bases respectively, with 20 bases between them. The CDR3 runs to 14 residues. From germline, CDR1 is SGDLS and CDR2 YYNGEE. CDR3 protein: CATVRAGGWYEQYF. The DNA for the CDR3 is TGTGCCACCGTCCGGGCAGGGGGGTGGTACGAGCAGTACTTC.

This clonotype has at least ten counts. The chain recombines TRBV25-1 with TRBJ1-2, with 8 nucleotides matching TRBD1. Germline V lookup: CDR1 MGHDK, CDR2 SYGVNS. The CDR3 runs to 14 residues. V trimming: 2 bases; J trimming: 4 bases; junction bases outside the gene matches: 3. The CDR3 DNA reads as TGTGCCAGCAGTGAAATAACAGGGGGCTATGGCTACACCTTC. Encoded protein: CASSEITGGYGYTF.

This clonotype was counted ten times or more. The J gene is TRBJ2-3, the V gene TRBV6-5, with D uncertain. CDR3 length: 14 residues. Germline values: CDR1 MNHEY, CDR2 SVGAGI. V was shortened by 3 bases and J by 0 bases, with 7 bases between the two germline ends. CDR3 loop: CASSYGMSTDTQYF. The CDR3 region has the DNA TGTGCCAGCAGTTATGGGATGAGCACAGATACGCAGTATTTT.

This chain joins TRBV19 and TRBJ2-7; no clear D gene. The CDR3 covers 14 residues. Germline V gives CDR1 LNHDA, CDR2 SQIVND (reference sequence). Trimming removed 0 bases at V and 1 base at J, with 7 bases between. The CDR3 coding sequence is TGTGCCAGTAGTATAGACGGACGGTCCTACGAGCAGTACTTC. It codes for CASSIDGRSYEQYF.

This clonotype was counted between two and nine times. In nucleotides, the CDR3 is TGTGCCAGCAGTTTCGGGGAGCACCTACTCGACAATGAGCAGTTCTTC. Its protein product is CASSFGEHLLDNEQFF. This chain connects TRBV27 to TRBJ2-1, with D possibly TRBD2 on 5 matching bases. The V end was cut by 3 bases, the J end by 5 bases, with 17 bases between. The CDR3 is made up of 16 amino acids. Germline V CDR1 and CDR2: MNHEY, SMNVEV (reference sequence).

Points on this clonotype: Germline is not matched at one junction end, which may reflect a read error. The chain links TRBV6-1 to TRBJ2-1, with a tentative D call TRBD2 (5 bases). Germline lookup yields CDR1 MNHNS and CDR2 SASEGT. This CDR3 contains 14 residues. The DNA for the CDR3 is TGTGCCGGCAGTGAATTCGGGGAAAGTTTGGAGCAGTTCTTC. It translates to CAGSEFGESLEQFF.

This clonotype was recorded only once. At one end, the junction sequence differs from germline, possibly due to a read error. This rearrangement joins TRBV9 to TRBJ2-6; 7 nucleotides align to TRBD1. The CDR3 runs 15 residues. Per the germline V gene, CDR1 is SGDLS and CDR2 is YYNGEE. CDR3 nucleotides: TGTGCCAGCAGCGCAGGGGGTTCTGGGGCCAACGCCCTGACTTTC. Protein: CASSAGGSGANALTF.

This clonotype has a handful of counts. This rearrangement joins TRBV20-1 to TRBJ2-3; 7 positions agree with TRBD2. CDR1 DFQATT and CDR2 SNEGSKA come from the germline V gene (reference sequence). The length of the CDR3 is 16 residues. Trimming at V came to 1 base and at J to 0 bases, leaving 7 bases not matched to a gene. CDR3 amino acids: CSARVVLAASTDTQYF. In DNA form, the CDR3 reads TGCAGTGCTAGAGTCGTCCTAGCGGCTAGCACAGATACGCAGTATTTT.

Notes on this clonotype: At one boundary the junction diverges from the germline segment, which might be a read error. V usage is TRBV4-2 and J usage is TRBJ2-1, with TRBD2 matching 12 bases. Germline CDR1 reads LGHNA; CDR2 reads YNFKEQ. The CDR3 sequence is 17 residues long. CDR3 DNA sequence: TGTGTCAGCAGCCGCCCACTACTAGCGGGAGGTTCACGTGAGCAGTTCTTC. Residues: CVSSRPLLAGGSREQFF.

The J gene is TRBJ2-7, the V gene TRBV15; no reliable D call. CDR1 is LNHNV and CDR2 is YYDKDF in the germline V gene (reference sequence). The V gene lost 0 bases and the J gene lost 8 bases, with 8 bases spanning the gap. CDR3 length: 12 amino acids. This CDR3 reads CATSRDIGKQYF. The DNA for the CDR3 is TGTGCCACCAGCAGAGATATTGGGAAGCAGTACTTC.

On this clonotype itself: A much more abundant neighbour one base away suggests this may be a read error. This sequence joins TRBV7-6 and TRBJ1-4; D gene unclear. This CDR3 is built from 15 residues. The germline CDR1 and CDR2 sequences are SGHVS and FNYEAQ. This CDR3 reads CASSTSRRANEKRFF. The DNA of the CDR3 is TGTGCCAGCAGCACCTCCCGTCGGGCTAATGAAAAACGGTTTTTT.

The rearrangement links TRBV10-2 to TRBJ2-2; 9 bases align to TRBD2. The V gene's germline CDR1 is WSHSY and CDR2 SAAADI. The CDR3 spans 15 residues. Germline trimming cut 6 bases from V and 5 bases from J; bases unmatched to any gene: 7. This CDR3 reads CASRLAGGVTGELFF. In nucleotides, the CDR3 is TGCGCCAGCAGGCTCGCGGGGGGGGTAACCGGGGAGCTGTTTTTT.

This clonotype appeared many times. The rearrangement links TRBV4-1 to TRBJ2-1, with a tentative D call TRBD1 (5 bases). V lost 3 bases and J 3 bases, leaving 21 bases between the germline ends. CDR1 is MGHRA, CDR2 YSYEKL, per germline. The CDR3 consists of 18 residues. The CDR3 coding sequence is TGCGCCAGCAGCCAGCACACGACAGCTCGCTTGGGCTACAATGAGCAGTTCTTC. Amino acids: CASSQHTTARLGYNEQFF.

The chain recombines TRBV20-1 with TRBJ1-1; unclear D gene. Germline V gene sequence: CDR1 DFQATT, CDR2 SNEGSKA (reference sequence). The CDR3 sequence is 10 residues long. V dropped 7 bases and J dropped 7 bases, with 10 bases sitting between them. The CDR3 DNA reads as TGCAGTGTTTCTCCCCTTGAAGCTTTCTTT. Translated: CSVSPLEAFF.

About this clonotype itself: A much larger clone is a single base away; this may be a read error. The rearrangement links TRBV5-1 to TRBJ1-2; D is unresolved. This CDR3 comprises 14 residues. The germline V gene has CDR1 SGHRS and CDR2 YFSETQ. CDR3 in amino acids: CASSRGRINCGYTF. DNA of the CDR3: TGCGCCAGCAGCAGAGGACGGATCAACTGTGGCTACACCTTC.

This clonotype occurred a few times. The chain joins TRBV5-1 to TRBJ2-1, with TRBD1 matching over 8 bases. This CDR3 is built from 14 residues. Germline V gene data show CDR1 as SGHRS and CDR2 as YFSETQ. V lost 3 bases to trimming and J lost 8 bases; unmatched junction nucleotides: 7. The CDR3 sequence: CASSYGQGGDEQFF. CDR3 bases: TGCGCCAGCAGCTACGGACAGGGAGGCGATGAGCAGTTCTTC.

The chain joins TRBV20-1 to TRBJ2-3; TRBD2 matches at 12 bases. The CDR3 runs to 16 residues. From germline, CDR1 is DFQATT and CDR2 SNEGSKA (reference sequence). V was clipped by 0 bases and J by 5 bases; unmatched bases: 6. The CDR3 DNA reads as TGCAGTGCTAGAGATTTTCTAGCGGGGGGGTTAGATACGCAGTATTTT. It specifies CSARDFLAGGLDTQYF.